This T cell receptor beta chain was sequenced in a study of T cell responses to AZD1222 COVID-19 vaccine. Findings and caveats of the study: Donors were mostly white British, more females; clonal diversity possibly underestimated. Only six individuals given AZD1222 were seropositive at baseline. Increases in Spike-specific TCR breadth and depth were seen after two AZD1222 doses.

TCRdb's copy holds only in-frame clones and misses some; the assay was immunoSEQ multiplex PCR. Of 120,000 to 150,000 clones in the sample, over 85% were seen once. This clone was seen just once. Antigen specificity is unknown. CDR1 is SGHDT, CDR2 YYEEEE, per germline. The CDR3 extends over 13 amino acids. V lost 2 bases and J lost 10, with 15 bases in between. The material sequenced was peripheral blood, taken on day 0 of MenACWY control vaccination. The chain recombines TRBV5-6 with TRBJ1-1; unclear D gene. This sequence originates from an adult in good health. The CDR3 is CASSFVGEGTAFF. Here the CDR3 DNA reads TGTGCCAGCAGCTTTGTGGGTGAGGGTACAGCTTTCTTT.